Included here is one TCR beta chain sequence, with context. No antigen is known for it. No quality values exist for individual bases; no much larger clone is one base distant. The CDR3 regions of human TCRbeta chains were analyzed by immunosequencing. The authors' analysis ran thus. TCRs in the repertoires were matched against a reference library of SARS-CoV-2-specific TCRs that had been generated with the MIRA antigen-specificity platform. Breadth meant the fraction of unique TCRs that were SARS-CoV-2-associated, whereas depth meant the fraction of total T cells that were SARS-CoV-2-associated. Each spike-specific TCR was assigned to its reactive spike region and to a CD4 or CD8 class using the MIRA data. Log10-transformed breadth and depth values were compared by one-way ANOVA with Sidak's multiple comparisons tests. Not all clones reach the TCRdb copy of this immuneACCESS table, which keeps in-frame sequences only. Checked studies attribute under half of the gap to unresolved V genes and leave the rest unexplained. V, J and clone size derive from that table, while D and trimming were established from the DNA sequence. This sample is represented by 35,000 to 50,000 clones; 80% of them were singletons. Jointly, the top ten make up about 22% of the sample.

The entry originates in a study of T cell responses to AZD1222 COVID-19 vaccine (TCRdb year 2021). Looking at the study overall: TCR sequencing was performed for about 240 trial participants, of whom 200 to 220 were given two doses of AZD1222 and roughly 25 were given two doses of MenACWY control vaccine. Trial participants were enrolled by age into subgroups of 18-55, 56-69 and 70-plus years, and roughly 150, 30 and 60 TCR-sequenced participants, respectively, were included in these subgroups. Beyond this particular receptor, the publication reports: No day 14 peak-response samples were available, so repertoires were characterized only after the peak T cell response. Nearly half of unique spike-specific TCRs reportedly recognized epitopes outside regions mutated in the B.1.351 and B.1.1.7 variants. After two AZD1222 doses, both the breadth and the depth of spike-specific TCRs were significantly higher than at day 0 and than in MenACWY recipients. Most participants were white British and females outnumbered males, and the authors suggested that clonal diversity may have been underestimated. The 56-69-year group was small, and its depth increase did not reach significance, likely because of low power. CD4 TCRs associated with the vaccine covered the entire spike protein, and the dominant responses were in regions 160-218 and 743-854. Conclusions about previously exposed vaccinees are limited because only a handful of AZD1222 recipients were SARS-CoV-2 seropositive at baseline.

Trimming leaves V shorter by 3 bases and J shorter by 3 bases, with the junction holding 6 bases beyond the gene matches. The CDR3 covers 15 residues, taking in both the cysteine and the phenylalanine. Left in the record is the CDR3 DNA by itself, 45 bases read in frame from the first base. The germline V gene (reference sequence) gives CDR1 as WNHNN and CDR2 as SYGVQD. The label giving this sample's time point can be read as: about 28 days (+/-7) after the second vaccine dose. The treatment or condition label corresponds to: meningococcal conjugate vaccine given as trial control. Vaccinee samples were obtained from the UK trials COV001 and COV002, which included a single-blind randomized controlled phase 2/3 trial of AZD1222 (ChAdOx1 nCoV-19) in healthy adults. For TCRbeta chain sequencing, PBMC samples were collected from trial participants at day 0 and at day 28 after the second dose.

In this chain, TRBV10-1 is recombined with TRBJ2-3; TRBD1 aligns with 7 central bases. The specimen was peripheral blood, collected 28 days after the second dose of the MenACWY control vaccine. This clonotype was sampled from an adult who received the MenACWY meningococcal vaccine as a control. The DNA reads as follows: TGCGCCAGCAGTGATGGGAACAGGGGAACAGATACGCAGTATTTT. It specifies CASSDGNRGTDTQYF.